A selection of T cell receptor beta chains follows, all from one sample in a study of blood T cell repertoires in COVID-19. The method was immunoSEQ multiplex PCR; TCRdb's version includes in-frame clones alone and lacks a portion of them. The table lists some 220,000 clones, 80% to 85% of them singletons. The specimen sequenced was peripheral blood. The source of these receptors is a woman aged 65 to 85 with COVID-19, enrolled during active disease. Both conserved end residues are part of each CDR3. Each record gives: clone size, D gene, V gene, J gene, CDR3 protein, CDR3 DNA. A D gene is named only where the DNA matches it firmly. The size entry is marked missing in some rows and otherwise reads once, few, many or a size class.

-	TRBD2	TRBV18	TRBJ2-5	CASSPNGAGGQETQYF	TGTGCCAGCTCACCAAATGGAGCGGGGGGGCAAGAGACCCAGTACTTC
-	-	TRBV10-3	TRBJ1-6	CAISDSQPGGNSPLHF	TGTGCCATCAGTGATTCTCAGCCGGGGGGTAATTCACCCCTCCACTTT
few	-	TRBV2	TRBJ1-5	CASRASNQPQHF	TGTGCCAGCAGAGCTAGCAATCAGCCCCAGCATTTT
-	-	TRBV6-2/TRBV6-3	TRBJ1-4	CASSYEWGTTNEKLFF	TGTGCCAGCAGTTACGAGTGGGGGACTACTAATGAAAAACTGTTTTTT
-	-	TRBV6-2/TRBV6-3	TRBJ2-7	CASSYSRGGGSSYEQYF	TGTGCCAGCAGTTACTCGAGGGGCGGGGGCTCCTCCTACGAGCAGTACTTC
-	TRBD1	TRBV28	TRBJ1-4	CASRPRGQADEEKLFF	TGTGCCAGCAGACCTCGCGGACAGGCGGACGAAGAAAAACTGTTTTTT
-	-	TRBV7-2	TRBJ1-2	CASSLEAQNYGYTF	TGTGCCAGCAGCTTGGAAGCGCAGAACTATGGCTACACCTTC
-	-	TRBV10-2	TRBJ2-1	CASSERRNSYNEQFF	TGCGCCAGCAGTGAGAGGCGGAACTCCTACAATGAGCAGTTCTTC
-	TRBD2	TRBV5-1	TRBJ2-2	CASSGRAGVTGELFF	TGCGCCAGCAGCGGGAGAGCGGGAGTAACCGGGGAGCTGTTTTTT
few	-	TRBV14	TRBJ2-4	CASSQVGGGNIQYF	TGTGCCAGCAGCCAAGTCGGCGGCGGAAACATTCAGTACTTC
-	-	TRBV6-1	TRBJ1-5	CASSDTHRGNQPQHF	TGTGCCAGCAGTGACACGCACAGGGGCAATCAGCCCCAGCATTTT
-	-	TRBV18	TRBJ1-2	CASSLGRENYGYTF	TGTGCCAGCTCATTGGGACGGGAGAACTATGGCTACACCTTC
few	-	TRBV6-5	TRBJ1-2	CASSQQGRDGYTF	TGTGCCAGCAGTCAACAGGGAAGAGATGGCTACACCTTC
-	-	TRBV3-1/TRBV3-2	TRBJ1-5	CASSQTGRGTGQPQHF	TGTGCCAGCAGCCAAACTGGACGGGGTACGGGACAGCCCCAGCATTTT
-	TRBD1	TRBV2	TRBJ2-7	CASMRTGETSYEQYF	TGTGCCAGCATGCGGACAGGGGAAACCTCCTACGAGCAGTACTTC
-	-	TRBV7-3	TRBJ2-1	CASSLSAGAGEQFF	TGTGCCAGCAGCCTCAGTGCCGGCGCGGGTGAGCAGTTCTTC
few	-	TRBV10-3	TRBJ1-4	CAISESKAGEKLFF	TGTGCCATCAGTGAGTCTAAGGCAGGGGAAAAACTGTTTTTT
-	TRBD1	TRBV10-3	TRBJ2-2	CAIKGQGDTGELFF	TGTGCCATCAAGGGACAGGGGGACACCGGGGAGCTGTTTTTT
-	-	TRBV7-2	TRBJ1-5	CASSHNREQPQHF	TGTGCCAGCAGTCACAACAGGGAACAGCCCCAGCATTTT
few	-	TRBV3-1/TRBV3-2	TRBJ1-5	CASSRKAGFNQPQHF	TGTGCCAGCAGCCGTAAGGCAGGTTTTAATCAGCCCCAGCATTTT
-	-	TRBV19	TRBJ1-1	CASSMRVNTEAFF	TGTGCCAGTAGTATGCGGGTGAACACTGAAGCTTTCTTT
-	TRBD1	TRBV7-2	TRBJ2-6	CASSPGQGRGGANVLTF	TGTGCCAGCAGCCCTGGACAGGGTAGGGGTGGGGCCAACGTCCTGACTTTC
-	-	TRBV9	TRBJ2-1	CASSARLVSGNEQFF	TGTGCCAGCAGCGCTAGACTAGTTTCAGGCAATGAGCAGTTCTTC
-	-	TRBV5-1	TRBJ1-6	CASSSGLMGSPLHF	TGCGCCAGCAGCTCGGGACTGATGGGTTCACCCCTCCACTTT
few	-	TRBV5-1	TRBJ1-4	CASSFRTGTNEKLFF	TGCGCCAGCAGCTTCCGTACAGGGACTAATGAAAAACTGTTTTTT
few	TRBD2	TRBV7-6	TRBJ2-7	CASSLVAGGSSYEQYF	TGTGCCAGCAGCTTAGTAGCGGGAGGTAGCTCCTACGAGCAGTACTTC
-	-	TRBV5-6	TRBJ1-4	CASSTSTGPNEKLFF	TGTGCCAGCAGCACTTCGACAGGACCTAATGAAAAACTGTTTTTT
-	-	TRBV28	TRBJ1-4	CASSRSRRGAGEANEKLFF	TGTGCCAGCAGCCGCTCTAGGAGGGGCGCGGGGGAGGCTAATGAAAAACTGTTTTTT
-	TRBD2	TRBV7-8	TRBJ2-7	CASSTSTSGRARQYF	TGTGCCAGCAGTACCTCAACTAGCGGGCGTGCTCGGCAGTACTTC
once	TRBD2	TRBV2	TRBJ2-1	CASSYTSGSRNEQFF	TGTGCCAGCAGTTATACTAGCGGGAGTCGCAATGAGCAGTTCTTC
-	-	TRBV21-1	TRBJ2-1	CASSKGPSGVVYNEQFF	TGTGCCAGCAGCAAAGGACCTAGCGGTGTAGTCTACAATGAGCAGTTCTTC
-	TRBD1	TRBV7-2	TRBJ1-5	CASSLSGTAQPQHF	TGTGCCAGCAGCCTCTCCGGGACAGCTCAGCCCCAGCATTTT
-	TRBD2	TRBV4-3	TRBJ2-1	CASSQELGEGHYNEQFF	TGCGCCAGCAGCCAAGAATTAGGGGAGGGCCACTACAATGAGCAGTTCTTC
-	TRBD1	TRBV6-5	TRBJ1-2	CASSYTGVRGDYGYTF	TGTGCCAGCAGTTACACTGGTGTCAGGGGGGACTATGGCTACACCTTC
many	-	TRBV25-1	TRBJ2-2	CASMRSTGELFF	TGTGCCAGCATGAGAAGCACCGGGGAGCTGTTTTTT
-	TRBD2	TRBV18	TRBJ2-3	CASSPPLAATTDTQYF	TGTGCCAGCTCACCCCCACTAGCGGCGACCACAGATACGCAGTATTTT
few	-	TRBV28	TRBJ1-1	CASSPSGTSHTEAFF	TGTGCCAGCAGTCCTTCCGGGACAAGTCATACTGAAGCTTTCTTT
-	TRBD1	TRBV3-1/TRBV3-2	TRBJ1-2	CASSQLSPDRYGYTF	TGTGCCAGCAGCCAACTATCTCCGGACAGGTATGGCTACACCTTC
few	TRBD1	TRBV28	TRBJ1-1	CASSKTGILNTEAFF	TGTGCCAGCAGCAAGACAGGGATCCTGAACACTGAAGCTTTCTTT
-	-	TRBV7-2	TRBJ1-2	CASSLVTRAGGGYTF	TGTGCCAGCAGCTTAGTAACGAGGGCGGGTGGTGGCTACACCTTC
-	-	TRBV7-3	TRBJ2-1	CASSLGGASGYNEQFF	TGTGCCAGCAGCTTAGGGGGGGCTAGCGGATACAATGAGCAGTTCTTC
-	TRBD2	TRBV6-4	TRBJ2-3	CASSEVGIAGGGTDTQYF	TGTGCCAGCAGTGAAGTAGGAATAGCGGGAGGTGGCACAGATACGCAGTATTTT
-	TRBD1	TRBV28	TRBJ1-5	CASSFSLGTGLRPQHF	TGTGCCAGCAGTTTCTCCCTGGGGACAGGATTGCGGCCCCAGCATTTT
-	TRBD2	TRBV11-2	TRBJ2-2	CASSPRGGPNTGELFF	TGTGCCAGCAGCCCGCGGGGGGGACCGAACACCGGGGAGCTGTTTTTT
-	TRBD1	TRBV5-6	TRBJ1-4	CASSRETGWPEKLFF	TGTGCCAGCAGCCGGGAGACAGGGTGGCCTGAAAAACTGTTTTTT
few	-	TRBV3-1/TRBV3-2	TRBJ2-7	CASSQWSVGREQYF	TGTGCCAGCAGCCAATGGTCTGTGGGGAGAGAGCAGTACTTC